The 4 T cell receptor beta chains given below trace back to one sample, sequenced in a study of T cells after somatic rescue of genetic block. Libraries were prepared by immunoSEQ multiplex PCR; TCRdb keeps only in-frame clonotypes and omits some of them. The repertoire has roughly 120,000 clones, about 89% of them found once; the top ten carry less than 1.5%. Sequencing was carried out using peripheral blood mononuclear cells (PBMCs). The receptors were sampled from a woman aged 18-30 years.

The V and J genes are TRBV7-2 and TRBJ2-5, with D possibly being TRBD2 (7 bases). Germline V gives CDR1 SGHTA, CDR2 FQGNSA. The length of the CDR3 is 15 residues. Between the trimmed V and J ends, which lost 9 bases and 1 base, there was a span of 18 bases. The CDR3: CASTSIGGPQETQYF. The DNA for the CDR3 is TGTGCCAGTACTTCTATCGGGGGGCCCCAAGAGACCCAGTACTTC.

On this clone itself: Distinct nucleotide sequences in the sample also encode this CDR3. The chain links TRBV6-5 to TRBJ2-7, with 9 nucleotides matching TRBD1. Germline-derived CDR1 and CDR2 are MNHEY and SVGAGI. There are 14 residues in the CDR3. J gave up 1 base and V 5 bases, and 3 bases lay outside the gene matches. CDR3 region: CASSPGQGSYEQYF. In DNA, the CDR3 is TGTGCCAGCAGTCCGGGACAGGGTTCCTACGAGCAGTACTTC.

The V and J genes are TRBV27 and TRBJ2-3; D call uncertain. The CDR3 has 13 residues. The V gene lost 3 bases and the J gene lost 0 bases, with 4 bases spanning the gap. In germline, CDR1 is MNHEY, CDR2 SMNVEV (reference sequence). CDR3 nucleotide sequence: TGTGCCAGCAGTTTGTTTAGCACAGATACGCAGTATTTT. Its protein is CASSLFSTDTQYF.

V gene TRBV28 combines with J gene TRBJ1-3; possibly TRBD1 for D (5 bases). The CDR3 loop spans 15 amino acids. Trimming stripped 3 bases from V and 3 bases from J, with 12 bases between. Germline V gene sequence: CDR1 MDHEN, CDR2 SYDVKM. The DNA of the CDR3 is TGTGCCAGCAGTTTCGTGGGGGGGATTGGAAACACCATATATTTT. Translation gives CASSFVGGIGNTIYF.